The present entry profiles one T cell receptor (beta chain) with its context. Antigen specificity is unknown. CDR1 and CDR2 (germline): MNHNY, SVGAGI (reference sequence). The CDR3 is made up of 13 amino acids. Using the 5' RACE reads, TCRdb records one entry per CDR3 protein without DNA. Found here are about 460,000 distinct CDR3 sequences; the top ten clones hold over 1.1%. This sample is part of a study of T cells expressing NK-cell markers. Study-level background: According to the study, TCR beta repertoires originated from sorted CD3+CD56+NKG2C+, CD3+CD56+NKG2C- and CD3+CD56-NKG2C+ T cells. The sequencing cohort of eight donors included seven HCMV-seropositive individuals and one seronegative individual. General study results and limits: As a fraction of CD8+ T cells, dominant NKG2C+ clonotypes reached roughly 1.0-7.0% in more than five donors.

The sample taken for sequencing was blood T cells: a sorted CD56 or NKG2C T cell subset, CD4+ or CD8+ T cells, or bulk PBMC T cells (not recorded which). The TCR originated in a woman between 45 and 65 years old in good health. The chain couples TRBV6-6 to TRBJ2-5; TCRdb returns TRBD2, unconfirmable since there is no DNA. The CDR3 sequence: CASRHGLRETQYF.